The rows below give T cell receptor beta chains drawn from one sample of a study of cytotoxic CD8 clonotypes in ibrutinib-treated CLL. The method was immunoSEQ multiplex PCR; TCRdb's version includes in-frame clones alone and lacks a portion of them. The table lists about 130,000 clones, 80% to 90% of them singletons. This material consisted of PBMCs, taken after 24 months of ibrutinib treatment. These receptors all stem from a human donor with chronic lymphocytic leukemia. Both conserved end residues are part of each CDR3. A D gene is named only where the DNA matches it firmly. Expanded clones get a size class; other rows say once, few or many, or leave the size out.

TRBJ1-3 . TRBV2 few TGTGCCAGCAGTGAGGGGAGGCCCGCGGGAGGAAACACCATATATTTT CASSEGRPAGGNTIYF
TRBJ2-3 TRBD2 TRBV5-1 . TGCGCCAGCAGCCCCGGGACTAGCGGGGGGGCCCAAGATACGCAGTATTTT CASSPGTSGGAQDTQYF
TRBJ2-4 TRBD1 TRBV7-2 once TGTGCCAGCAGCCCCGGACAGGGGAACATTCAGTACTTC CASSPGQGNIQYF
TRBJ1-3 . TRBV7-9 . TGTACCAGCAGCTTAGATGGGGCTGGAAACACCATATATTTT CTSSLDGAGNTIYF
TRBJ1-1 . TRBV6-5 . TGTGCCAGCAGTTACGAGCCGCTACCCACTGAAGCTTTCTTT CASSYEPLPTEAFF
TRBJ2-7 TRBD1 TRBV10-3 . TGTGCCATCAGGACAGGGGGAAACGAGCAGTACTTC CAIRTGGNEQYF
TRBJ2-7 TRBD2 TRBV28 . TGTGCCAGCAGTTTTCACCTAGCGGGGCTCACCTACGAGCAGTACTTC CASSFHLAGLTYEQYF
TRBJ1-1 TRBD1 TRBV28 . TGTGCCAGCAGTTACCAGGGGACAGGGAACACTGAAGCTTTCTTT CASSYQGTGNTEAFF
TRBJ2-1 TRBD2 TRBV9 . TGTGCCAGCAGCTTCCTTACCGGGACTAGCGTCTACAATGAGCAGTTCTTC CASSFLTGTSVYNEQFF
TRBJ2-1 . TRBV19 . TGTGCCAGTAGCGCACGCTCCGGGAGAAAGAACAATGAGCAGTTCTTC CASSARSGRKNNEQFF
TRBJ1-3 . TRBV15 . TGTGCCACCAGCAGAGAAAGGTCCTCTGGAAACACCATATATTTT CATSRERSSGNTIYF
TRBJ2-3 TRBD1 TRBV18 . TGTGCCAGCTCAGCAGGACAGGTGGGCACAGATACGCAGTATTTT CASSAGQVGTDTQYF
TRBJ2-3 . TRBV28 . TGTGCCAGCAGCTCCGACGGGGGTGGTGGATCAGATACGCAGTATTTT CASSSDGGGGSDTQYF
TRBJ2-2 . TRBV15 . TGTGCCACCAGCAGAGATCTAGGCGGGGAGCTGTTTTTT CATSRDLGGELFF
TRBJ2-1 . TRBV4-3 . TGCGCCAGCAGCCAAGGGGCGGGACCCTACAATGAGCAGTTCTTC CASSQGAGPYNEQFF
TRBJ1-2 . TRBV7-9 . TGTGCCAGCAGCTTAACCCCGGAGAGCGGAGTGGCCTATGGCTACACCTTC CASSLTPESGVAYGYTF